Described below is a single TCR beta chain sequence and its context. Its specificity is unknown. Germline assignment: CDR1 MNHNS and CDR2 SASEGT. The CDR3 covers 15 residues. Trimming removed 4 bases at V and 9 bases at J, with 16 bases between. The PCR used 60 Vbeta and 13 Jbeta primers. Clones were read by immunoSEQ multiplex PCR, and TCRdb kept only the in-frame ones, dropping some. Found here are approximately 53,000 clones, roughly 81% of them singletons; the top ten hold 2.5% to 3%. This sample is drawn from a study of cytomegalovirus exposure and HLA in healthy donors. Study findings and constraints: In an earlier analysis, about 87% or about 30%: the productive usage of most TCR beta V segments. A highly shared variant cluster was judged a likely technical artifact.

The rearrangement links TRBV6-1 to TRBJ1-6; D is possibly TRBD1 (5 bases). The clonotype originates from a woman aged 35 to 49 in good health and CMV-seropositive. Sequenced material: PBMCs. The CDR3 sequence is CASSVAGLGGSPLHF. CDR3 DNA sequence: TGTGCCAGCAGTGTTGCCGGGCTGGGGGGTTCACCCCTCCACTTT.